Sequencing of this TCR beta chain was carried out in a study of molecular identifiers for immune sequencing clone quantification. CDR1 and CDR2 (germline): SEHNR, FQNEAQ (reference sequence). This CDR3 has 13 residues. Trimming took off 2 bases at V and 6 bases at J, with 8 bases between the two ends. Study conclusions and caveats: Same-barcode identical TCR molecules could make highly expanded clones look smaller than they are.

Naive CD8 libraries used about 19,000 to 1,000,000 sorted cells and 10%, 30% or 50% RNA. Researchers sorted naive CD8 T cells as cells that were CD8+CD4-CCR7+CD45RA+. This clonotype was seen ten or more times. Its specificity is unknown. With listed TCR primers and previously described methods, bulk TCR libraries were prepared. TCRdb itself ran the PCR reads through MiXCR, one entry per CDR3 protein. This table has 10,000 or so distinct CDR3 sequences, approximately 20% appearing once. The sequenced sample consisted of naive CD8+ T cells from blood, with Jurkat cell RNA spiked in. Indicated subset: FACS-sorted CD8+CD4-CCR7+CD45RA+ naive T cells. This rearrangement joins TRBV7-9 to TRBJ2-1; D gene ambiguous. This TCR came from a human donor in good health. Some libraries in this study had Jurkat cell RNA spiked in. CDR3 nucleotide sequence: TGTGCCAGCAGCTTAATGCTCATCAATGAGCAGTTCTTC. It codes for CASSLMLINEQFF.